This T cell receptor beta chain was identified during a study of T cell changes during pregnancy in multiple sclerosis. The germline gives CDR1 MGHRA, CDR2 YSYEKL. This CDR3 has 14 amino acids. The V gene lost 1 base and the J gene lost 6 bases, with 13 bases spanning the gap. Generated by immunoSEQ multiplex PCR, the TCRdb table keeps only in-frame clones and is missing some. The sample comprises some 57,000 clones, about nine tenths of which are singletons, and 0.7% to 0.9% rests with the top ten. The chain carries TRBV4-1 and TRBJ2-7; perhaps TRBD2 as D (6 bases). This sequence originates from a female donor in good health, enrolled as a control in a pregnancy study. Sequences were derived from peripheral blood, sampled in the first trimester of pregnancy. This chain's CDR3 is CASSQGEAEGEQYF. The CDR3 bases are TGCGCCAGCAGCCAAGGGGAGGCAGAGGGCGAGCAGTACTTC.